Listed here is a single T cell receptor beta chain. In the original analysis: Nucleated cell counts were estimated from reference gene primer amplification. Repertoires were generated with immunoSEQ multiplex PCR, while TCRdb's copy carries only in-frame clones and drops some. V and J calls and clone size are given by that table; D and trimming were obtained from the DNA. This sample yields approximately 190,000 clones, of which more than 70% are seen a single time; 6% belongs to the top ten. CDR1 is SGHRS and CDR2 is YFSETQ in the germline V gene. CDR3 length: 15 residues. V lost 4 bases and J lost 5; bases outside the gene matches: 7. The sample comes from a study of blood T cell repertoires in COVID-19. Across the whole study: Both acute and convalescent COVID-19 samples were obtained from the United States, Italy and Spain. Sources were T cells, B-cell-depleted T cells, or PBMCs; the material itself was cDNA or gDNA.

The sequenced material came from peripheral blood. The chain joins TRBV5-1 to TRBJ2-5, with TRBD2 matching 11 bases. This TCR was sampled from a man between 35 and 55 years old with active or convalescent COVID-19. The CDR3 protein is CASSPGTSGVETQYF. CDR3 DNA: TGCGCCAGCAGCCCGGGGACTAGCGGCGTGGAGACCCAGTACTTC.